Given below is one TCR beta chain in context. Antigen: not known. This record comes from a study of shared clonotypes between healthy human individuals. Regarding the study as a whole: Few donors restricted represented genetic and exposure-history diversity.

Trimming removed 6 bases at V and 5 bases at J, with 7 bases between. The CDR3 is 11 amino acids. The germline V gene has CDR1 SGHTA and CDR2 FQGNSA. Profiling relied on immunoSEQ multiplex PCR, and the TCRdb table lists in-frame clones only, not all of them. The sample yields about 1 million clones, around 75% seen once. The gene calls are TRBV7-2 and TRBJ2-5, with D unresolved. This TCR came from a man younger than 35 in good health. Sequencing was carried out using memory CD4+ T cells sorted from blood. Subset indicated: CD45RA-negative fraction. The CDR3 sequence: CASRRAETQYF. For the CDR3, the DNA is TGTGCCAGCAGACGAGCGGAGACCCAGTACTTC.